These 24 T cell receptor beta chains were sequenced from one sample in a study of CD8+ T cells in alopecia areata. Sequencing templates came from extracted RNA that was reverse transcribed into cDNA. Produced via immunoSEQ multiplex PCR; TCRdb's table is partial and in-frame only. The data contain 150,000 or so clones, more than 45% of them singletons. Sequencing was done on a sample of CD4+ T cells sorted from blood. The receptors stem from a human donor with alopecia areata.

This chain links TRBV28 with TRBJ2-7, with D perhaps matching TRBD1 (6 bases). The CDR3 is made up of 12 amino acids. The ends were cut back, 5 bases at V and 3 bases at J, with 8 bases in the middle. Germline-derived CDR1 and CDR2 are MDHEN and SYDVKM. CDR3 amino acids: CASSTGSYEQYF. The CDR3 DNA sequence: TGTGCCAGCAGTACAGGGAGCTACGAGCAGTACTTC. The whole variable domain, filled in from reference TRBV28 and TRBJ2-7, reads DVKVTQSSRYLVKRTGEKVFLECVQDMDHENMFWYRQDPGLGLRLIYFSYDVKMKEKGDIPEGYSVSREKKERFSLILESASTNQTSMYLCASSTGSYEQYFGPGTRLTVT.

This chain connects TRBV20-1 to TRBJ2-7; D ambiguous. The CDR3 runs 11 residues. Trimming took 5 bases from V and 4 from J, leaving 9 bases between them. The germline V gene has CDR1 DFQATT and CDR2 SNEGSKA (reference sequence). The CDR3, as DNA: TGCAGTGCTGGACCTCCTTACGAGCAGTACTTC. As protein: CSAGPPYEQYF.

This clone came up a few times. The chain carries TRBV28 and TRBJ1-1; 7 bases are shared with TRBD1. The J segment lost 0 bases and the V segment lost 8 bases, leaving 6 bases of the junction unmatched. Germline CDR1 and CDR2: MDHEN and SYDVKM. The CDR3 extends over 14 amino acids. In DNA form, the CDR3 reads TGTGCCAGCCAAACAGGGGCCATGAACACTGAAGCTTTCTTT. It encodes CASQTGAMNTEAFF. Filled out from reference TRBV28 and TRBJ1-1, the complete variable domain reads DVKVTQSSRYLVKRTGEKVFLECVQDMDHENMFWYRQDPGLGLRLIYFSYDVKMKEKGDIPEGYSVSREKKERFSLILESASTNQTSMYLCASQTGAMNTEAFFGQGTRLTVV.

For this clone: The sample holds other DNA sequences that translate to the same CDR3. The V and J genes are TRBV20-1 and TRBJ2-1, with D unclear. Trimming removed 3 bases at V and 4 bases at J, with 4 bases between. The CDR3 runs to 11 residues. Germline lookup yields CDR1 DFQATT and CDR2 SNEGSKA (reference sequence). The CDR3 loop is CSASGYNEQFF. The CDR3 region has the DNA TGCAGTGCTAGCGGATACAATGAGCAGTTCTTC.

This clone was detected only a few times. The CDR3 DNA sequence: TGTGCCAGTAGCACCGGACAGCTAATCTATGGCTACACCTTC. Its protein is CASSTGQLIYGYTF. The rearrangement links TRBV19 to TRBJ1-2; D is perhaps TRBD1 (6 bases). Germline lookup yields CDR1 LNHDA and CDR2 SQIVND (reference sequence). Trimming removed 6 bases from V and 4 bases from J, with 15 bases in between. The CDR3 is made up of 14 amino acids.

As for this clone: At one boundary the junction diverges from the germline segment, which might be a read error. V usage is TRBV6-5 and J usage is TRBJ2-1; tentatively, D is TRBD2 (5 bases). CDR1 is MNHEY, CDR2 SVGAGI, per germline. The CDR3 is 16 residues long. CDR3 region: CASSYSGLSPYNEQFF. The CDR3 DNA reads TGTGCCAGCAGCTACTCAGGACTGTCCCCCTACAATGAGCAGTTCTTC.

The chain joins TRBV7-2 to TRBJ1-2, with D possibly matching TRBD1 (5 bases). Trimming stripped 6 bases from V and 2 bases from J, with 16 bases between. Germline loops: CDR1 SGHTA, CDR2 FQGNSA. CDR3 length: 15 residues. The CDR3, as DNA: TGTGCCAGCAGGTTTAGGGACGGTACCAACTATGGCTACACCTTC. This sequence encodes CASRFRDGTNYGYTF.

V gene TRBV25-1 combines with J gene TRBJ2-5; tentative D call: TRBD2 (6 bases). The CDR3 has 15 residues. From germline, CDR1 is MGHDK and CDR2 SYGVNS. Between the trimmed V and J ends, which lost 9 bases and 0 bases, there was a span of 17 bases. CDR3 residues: CAREGFPSNQETQYF. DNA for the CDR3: TGTGCCAGGGAGGGCTTCCCCTCAAACCAAGAGACCCAGTACTTC.

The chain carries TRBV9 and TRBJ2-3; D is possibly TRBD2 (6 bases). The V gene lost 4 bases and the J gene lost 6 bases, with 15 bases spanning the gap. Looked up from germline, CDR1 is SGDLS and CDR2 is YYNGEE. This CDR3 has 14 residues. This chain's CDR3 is CASSWASEADTQYF. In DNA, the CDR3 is TGTGCCAGCAGCTGGGCTAGCGAGGCGGATACGCAGTATTTT.

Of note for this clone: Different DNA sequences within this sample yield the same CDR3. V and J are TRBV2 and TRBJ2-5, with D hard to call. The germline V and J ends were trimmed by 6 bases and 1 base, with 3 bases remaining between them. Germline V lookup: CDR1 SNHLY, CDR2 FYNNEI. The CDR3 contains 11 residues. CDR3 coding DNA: TGTGCCAGCAGCCTCCAAGAGACCCAGTACTTC. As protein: CASSLQETQYF.

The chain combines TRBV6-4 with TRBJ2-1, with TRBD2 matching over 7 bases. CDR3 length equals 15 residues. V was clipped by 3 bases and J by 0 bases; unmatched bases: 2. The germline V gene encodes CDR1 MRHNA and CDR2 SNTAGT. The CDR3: CASSERTSSYNEQFF. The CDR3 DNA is TGTGCCAGCAGTGAGAGGACTAGCTCCTACAATGAGCAGTTCTTC.

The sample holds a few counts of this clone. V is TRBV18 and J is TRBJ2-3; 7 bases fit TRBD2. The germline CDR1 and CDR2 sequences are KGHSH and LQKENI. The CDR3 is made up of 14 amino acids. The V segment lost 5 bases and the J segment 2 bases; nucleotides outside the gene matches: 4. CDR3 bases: TGTGCCAGCTCAGCCGGGACTAACACAGATACGCAGTATTTT. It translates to CASSAGTNTDTQYF.

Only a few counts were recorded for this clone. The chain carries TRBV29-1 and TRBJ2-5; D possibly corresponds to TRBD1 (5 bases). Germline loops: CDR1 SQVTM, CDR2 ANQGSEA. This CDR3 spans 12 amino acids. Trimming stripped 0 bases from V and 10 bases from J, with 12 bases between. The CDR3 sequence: CSVEDLGADQYF. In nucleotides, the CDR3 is TGCAGCGTTGAAGACCTTGGGGCAGACCAGTACTTC.

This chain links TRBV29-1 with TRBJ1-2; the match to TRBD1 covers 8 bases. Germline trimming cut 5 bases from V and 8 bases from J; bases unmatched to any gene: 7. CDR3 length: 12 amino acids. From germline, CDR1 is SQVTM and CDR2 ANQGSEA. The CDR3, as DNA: TGCAGCGTTCAGGACAGGGCGGTGGGCTACACCTTC. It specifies CSVQDRAVGYTF.

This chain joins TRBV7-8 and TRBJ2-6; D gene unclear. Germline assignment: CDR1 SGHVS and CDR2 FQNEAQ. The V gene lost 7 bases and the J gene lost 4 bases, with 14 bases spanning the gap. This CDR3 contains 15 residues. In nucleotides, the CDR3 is TGTGCCAGCATCCCTACACCCTGGGGGGCCAACGTCCTGACTTTC. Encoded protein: CASIPTPWGANVLTF.

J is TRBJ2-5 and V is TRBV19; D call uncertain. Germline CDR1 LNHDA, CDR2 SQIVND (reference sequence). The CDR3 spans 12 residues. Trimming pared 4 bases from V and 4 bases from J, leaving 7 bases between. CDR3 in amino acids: CASSTPLETQYF. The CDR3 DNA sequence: TGTGCCAGTAGTACCCCGCTAGAGACCCAGTACTTC.

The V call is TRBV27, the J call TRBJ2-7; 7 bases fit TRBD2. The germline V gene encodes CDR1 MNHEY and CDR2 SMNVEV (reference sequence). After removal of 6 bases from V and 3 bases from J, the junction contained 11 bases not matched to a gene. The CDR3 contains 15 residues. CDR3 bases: TGTGCCAGCAGCCAACAAGCGGGGTACGTCTACGAGCAGTACTTC. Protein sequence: CASSQQAGYVYEQYF.

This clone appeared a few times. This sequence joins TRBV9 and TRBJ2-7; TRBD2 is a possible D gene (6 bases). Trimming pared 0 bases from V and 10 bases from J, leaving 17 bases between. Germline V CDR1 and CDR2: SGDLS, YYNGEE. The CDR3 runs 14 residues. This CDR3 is CASSVVEGGSFQYF. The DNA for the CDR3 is TGTGCCAGCAGCGTAGTTGAGGGAGGTTCGTTTCAGTACTTC.

CDR3 coding DNA: TGTGCCAGCAGCCCCGACGGCCCATGGGGTGATACGCAGTATTTT. Protein: CASSPDGPWGDTQYF. This chain joins TRBV5-4 and TRBJ2-3; D ambiguous. Germline V gene data show CDR1 as SGHNT and CDR2 as YYREEE (reference sequence). The CDR3 has 15 amino acids. Trimming removed 4 bases at V and 6 bases at J, with 18 bases between.

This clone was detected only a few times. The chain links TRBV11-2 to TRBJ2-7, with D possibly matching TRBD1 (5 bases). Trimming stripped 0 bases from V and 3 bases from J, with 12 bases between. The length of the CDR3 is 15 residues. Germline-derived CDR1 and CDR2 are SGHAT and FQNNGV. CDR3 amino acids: CASSLDPDRLYEQYF. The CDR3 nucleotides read TGTGCCAGCAGCTTAGATCCCGACAGACTCTACGAGCAGTACTTC.

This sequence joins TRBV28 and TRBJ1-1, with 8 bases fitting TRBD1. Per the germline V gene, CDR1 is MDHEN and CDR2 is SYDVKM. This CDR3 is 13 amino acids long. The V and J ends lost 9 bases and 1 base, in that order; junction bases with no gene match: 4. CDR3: CASITGGNTEAFF. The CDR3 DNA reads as TGTGCCAGTATTACAGGGGGGAACACTGAAGCTTTCTTT.

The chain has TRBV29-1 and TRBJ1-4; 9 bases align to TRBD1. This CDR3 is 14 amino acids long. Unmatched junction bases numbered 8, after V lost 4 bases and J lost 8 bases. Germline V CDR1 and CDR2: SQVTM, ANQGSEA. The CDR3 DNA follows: TGCAGCGTTGGACGCGGGACAGGGTTCGAAAAACTGTTTTTT. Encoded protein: CSVGRGTGFEKLFF.

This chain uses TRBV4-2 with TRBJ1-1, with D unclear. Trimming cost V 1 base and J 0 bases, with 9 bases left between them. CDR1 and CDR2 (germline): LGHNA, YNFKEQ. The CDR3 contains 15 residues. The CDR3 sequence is CASSQVPTLNTEAFF. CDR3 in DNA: TGTGCCAGCAGCCAAGTTCCTACCTTGAACACTGAAGCTTTCTTT.

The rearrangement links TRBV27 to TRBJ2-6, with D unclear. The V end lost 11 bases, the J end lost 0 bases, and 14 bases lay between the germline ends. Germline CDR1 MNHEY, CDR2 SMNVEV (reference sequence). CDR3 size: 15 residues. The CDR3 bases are TGTGCCGCCCTGACCCCCGTCTCTGGGGCCAACGTCCTGACTTTC. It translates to CAALTPVSGANVLTF.